This T cell receptor (beta chain) was observed in a study of Graves' ophthalmopathy and Graves' hyperthyroidism. Remarks on this clonotype: Its antigen is not identified.

Overall study findings and caveats: Sensitivity reached more than 85% and specificity over 65% for a 13-signature model separating ophthalmopathy from stable hyperthyroidism. Most thyroid clonotypes with frequency above 0.001 were detected in blood too.

Exclusion applied to patients with other autoimmune diseases, uncontrolled infections, pregnancy or lactation. PBMCs had their origin in fresh peripheral blood (around 10 ml). There are 17 residues in the CDR3. Germline CDR1 MNHEY, CDR2 SVGAGI. V dropped 5 bases and J dropped 0; count of bases not matched to a gene: 8. Amplifying from RNA transcripts, the study obtained TCR beta CDR3 regions. Amplification began with first-round RT-PCR using HTBI primers, then second-round multiplex PCR was performed. TCRdb recomputed calls from the multiplex PCR reads with MiXCR, one row per CDR3 protein. There are approximately 37,000 distinct CDR3 sequences in the sample; over 40% occur only once, and 18% lies in the top ten.

This receptor was taken from an adult man with Graves' ophthalmopathy. V usage is TRBV6-5 and J usage is TRBJ2-3; 10 positions match TRBD2. Sequences were obtained from peripheral blood. DNA of the CDR3: TGTGCCAGCAGTCGTCATGGACTAGCGGTTAGCACAGATACGCAGTATTTT. Its translation is CASSRHGLAVSTDTQYF.